This record looks at one TCR beta chain sequence and its context. As yet, its antigen is unknown. This entry belongs to a study of vaccination effects on CD4 cells after COVID-19. Study-level results: Marked clonal contraction was seen in infection- and vaccine-induced clones late after vaccination.

Antigen-specific CD4+ T cells were first expanded with viral peptide pools by the ViraFEST assay and only then sequenced. With 10 to 11 days of culture completed, CD4+ T cells were isolated. Participants got two doses of BNT162b2 or mRNA-1273 vaccine. Previously uninfected by SARS-CoV-2, the vaccine recipients also showed negative nucleocapsid antibodies. V was clipped by 0 bases and J by 2 bases, with 10 bases between them. Per the germline V gene, CDR1 is GTSNPN and CDR2 is SVGIG (reference sequence). The CDR3 is made up of 14 amino acids. Method: immunoSEQ multiplex PCR; TCRdb's copy keeps in-frame clones and lacks some. There are approximately 65,000 clones in the sample; 70% to 85% occur only once, and 1.5% to 1.8% lies in the top ten.

This clonotype was obtained from a human donor who received a COVID-19 vaccine. The rearrangement joins TRBV30 to TRBJ1-1; D is undetermined. This sample comprised CD4+ T cells from PBMCs cultured with HCoV-229E spike peptides, obtained after COVID-19 vaccination. CDR3: CAWSVRSRNTEAFF. The CDR3 coding sequence is TGTGCCTGGAGTGTACGGAGCAGAAACACTGAAGCTTTCTTT.